This entry features one TCR beta chain sequence. The CDR3 length is 17 residues. Germline CDR1 reads MDHEN; CDR2 reads SYDVKM. Trimming took 4 bases from V and 3 from J; bases not matched to a gene: 15. The data were taken from a study of control samples from healthy donors and cancer patients. The assay was immunoSEQ multiplex PCR, and TCRdb's table has in-frame clones only and misses some. The data show about 140,000 clones, roughly 90% seen once. J is TRBJ2-7 and V is TRBV28; 7 bases line up with TRBD2. The sequencing sample was made of blood. The clonotype was recovered from a young man in good health. The CDR3 DNA sequence: TGTGCCAGCAGTTGGGGATTTCACGGGAGGAGGAACTACGAGCAGTACTTC. Encoded protein: CASSWGFHGRRNYEQYF.